Sequencing of this T cell receptor (beta chain) was carried out in a study of blood T cell repertoires in COVID-19. Germline CDR1 and CDR2: SGHTA and FQGNSA. This CDR3 comprises 15 residues. Unmatched junction bases numbered 6, after V lost 3 bases and J lost 3 bases. TCRdb's table, derived via immunoSEQ multiplex PCR, lists solely in-frame clones and lacks some. The sample records more than 15,000 clones, roughly nine tenths being singletons. This clonotype was sampled from a human donor in a cohort sampled during active COVID-19. Sample: peripheral blood. The rearrangement uses TRBV7-2 and TRBJ2-7; 9 bases match TRBD2. The CDR3 reads CASSLSSSGNYEQYV. The CDR3 coding sequence is TGTGCCAGCAGCTTGTCTTCTAGCGGGAACTACGAGCAGTACGTC.